This is a list of T cell receptor beta chains from one sample in a study of a mutant IDH1 vaccine in newly diagnosed glioma. For these TCRs, the target antigens are not known. Sequencing used immunoSEQ multiplex PCR; TCRdb keeps in-frame clones, though not all of them. The table has 45,000 to 65,000 clones, about 65% seen once; the top ten hold under 5.5%. The starting material was peripheral blood mononuclear cells (PBMCs), obtained from a glioma patient whose treatment included an IDH1 peptide vaccine. Receptor source: a man aged 40-55 years with glioma. Some clones in this sample may be carry-over from other donors' samples. Both conserved end residues are trimmed from each CDR3. Each record gives: V gene, J gene, CDR3 length, CDR3 protein.

V gene: TRBV5-4
J gene: TRBJ1-2
CDR3 length: 12
CDR3 protein: ASTWRQDNYGYT

V gene: TRBV27
J gene: TRBJ2-2
CDR3 length: 12
CDR3 protein: ASRPGQATGELF

V gene: TRBV27
J gene: TRBJ2-3
CDR3 length: 12
CDR3 protein: ASSLLTGTDTQY

V gene: TRBV6-7
J gene: TRBJ2-7
CDR3 length: 7
CDR3 protein: ASSYKQY

V gene: TRBV30
J gene: TRBJ1-6
CDR3 length: 11
CDR3 protein: AWSEQYNSPLH

V gene: TRBV7-2
J gene: TRBJ2-7
CDR3 length: 12
CDR3 protein: ASSLAQASYEQY

V gene: TRBV5-6
J gene: TRBJ1-6
CDR3 length: 11
CDR3 protein: ASRGQPNSPLH

V gene: TRBV29-1
J gene: TRBJ2-7
CDR3 length: 9
CDR3 protein: SVRSSYEQY

V gene: TRBV10-1
J gene: TRBJ2-5
CDR3 length: 12
CDR3 protein: ASSESWSGETQY

V gene: TRBV6-6
J gene: TRBJ1-1
CDR3 length: 11
CDR3 protein: ASSYGQNTEAF

V gene: TRBV29-1
J gene: TRBJ1-5
CDR3 length: 11
CDR3 protein: SVGGAFDQPQH

V gene: TRBV30
J gene: TRBJ1-2
CDR3 length: 12
CDR3 protein: AWSLTRGDYGYT

V gene: TRBV14
J gene: TRBJ1-1
CDR3 length: 12
CDR3 protein: ASSAAGGFSEAF

V gene: TRBV18
J gene: TRBJ1-1
CDR3 length: 12
CDR3 protein: ASSVGRMDTEAF

V gene: TRBV5-1
J gene: TRBJ2-5
CDR3 length: 15
CDR3 protein: ASSLAGTSGAQETQY

V gene: TRBV6-1
J gene: TRBJ1-3
CDR3 length: 14
CDR3 protein: ASSEIGGGSGNTIY

V gene: TRBV9
J gene: TRBJ2-7
CDR3 length: 12
CDR3 protein: ASSVGVLFYEQY

V gene: TRBV7-9
J gene: TRBJ2-6
CDR3 length: 11
CDR3 protein: AGRGSGANVLT

V gene: TRBV7-8
J gene: TRBJ2-3
CDR3 length: 13
CDR3 protein: ASSLRQGATDTQY

V gene: TRBV6-1
J gene: TRBJ2-7
CDR3 length: 11
CDR3 protein: ASTLGGPYEQY

V gene: TRBV5-1
J gene: TRBJ1-2
CDR3 length: 11
CDR3 protein: ASSRGTNYGYT

V gene: TRBV20-1
J gene: TRBJ2-1
CDR3 length: 9
CDR3 protein: SASAGDEQF

V gene: TRBV2
J gene: TRBJ1-1
CDR3 length: 12
CDR3 protein: ASSPGGLNTEAF

V gene: TRBV10-2
J gene: TRBJ2-1
CDR3 length: 11
CDR3 protein: ASRGTGSDEQF

V gene: TRBV10-3
J gene: TRBJ2-7
CDR3 length: 13
CDR3 protein: AISPERGVKYEQY

V gene: TRBV30
J gene: TRBJ2-2
CDR3 length: 13
CDR3 protein: AWTLWGGVAGELF